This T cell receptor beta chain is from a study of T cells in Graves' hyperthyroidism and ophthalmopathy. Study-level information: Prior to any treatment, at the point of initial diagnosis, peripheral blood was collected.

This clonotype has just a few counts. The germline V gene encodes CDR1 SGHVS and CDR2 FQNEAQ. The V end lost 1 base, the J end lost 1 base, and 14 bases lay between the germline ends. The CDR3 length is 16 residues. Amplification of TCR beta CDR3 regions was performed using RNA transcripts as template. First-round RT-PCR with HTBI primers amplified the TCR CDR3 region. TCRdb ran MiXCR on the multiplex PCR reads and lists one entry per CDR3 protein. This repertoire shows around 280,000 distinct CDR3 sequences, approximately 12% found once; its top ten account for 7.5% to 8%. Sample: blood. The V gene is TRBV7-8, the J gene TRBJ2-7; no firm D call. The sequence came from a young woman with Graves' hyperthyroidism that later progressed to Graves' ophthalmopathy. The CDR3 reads CASSLGYSASSYEQYF. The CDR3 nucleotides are TGTGCCAGCAGCTTAGGGTACAGCGCTTCTTCCTACGAGCAGTACTTC.